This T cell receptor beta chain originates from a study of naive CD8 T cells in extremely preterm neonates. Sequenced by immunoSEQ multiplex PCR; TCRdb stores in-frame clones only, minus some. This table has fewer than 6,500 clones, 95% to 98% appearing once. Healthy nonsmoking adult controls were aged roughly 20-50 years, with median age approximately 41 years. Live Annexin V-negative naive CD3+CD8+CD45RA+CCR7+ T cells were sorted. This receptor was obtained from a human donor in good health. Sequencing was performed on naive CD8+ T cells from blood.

CDR3: CAWSHLAVSSYEQYF. Written as DNA, the CDR3 is TGTGCCTGGAGCCACCTAGCGGTAAGCTCCTACGAGCAGTACTTC. This chain joins TRBV30 and TRBJ2-7; 7 bases fit TRBD2. There are 15 residues in the CDR3. V trimming: 3 bases; J trimming: 0 bases; junction bases outside the gene matches: 8. The germline V gene has CDR1 GTSNPN and CDR2 SVGIG (reference sequence).